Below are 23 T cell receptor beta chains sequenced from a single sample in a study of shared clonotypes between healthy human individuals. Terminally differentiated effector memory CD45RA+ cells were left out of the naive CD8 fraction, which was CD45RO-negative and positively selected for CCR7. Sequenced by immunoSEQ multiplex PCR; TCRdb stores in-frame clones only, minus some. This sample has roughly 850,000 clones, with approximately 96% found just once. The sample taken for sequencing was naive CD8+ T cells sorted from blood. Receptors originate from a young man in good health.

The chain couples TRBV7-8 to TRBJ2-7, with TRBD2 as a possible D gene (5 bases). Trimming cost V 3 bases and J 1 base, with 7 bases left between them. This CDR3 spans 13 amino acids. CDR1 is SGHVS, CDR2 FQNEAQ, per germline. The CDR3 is CASSFEGSYEQYF. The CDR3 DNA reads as TGTGCCAGCAGCTTTGAGGGTTCCTACGAGCAGTACTTC.

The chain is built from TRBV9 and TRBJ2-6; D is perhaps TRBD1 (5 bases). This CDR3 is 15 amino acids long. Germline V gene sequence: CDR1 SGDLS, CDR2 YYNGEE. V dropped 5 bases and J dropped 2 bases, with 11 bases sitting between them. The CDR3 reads CASSTPGTGANVLTF. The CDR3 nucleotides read TGTGCCAGCAGTACCCCAGGGACTGGGGCCAACGTCCTGACTTTC.

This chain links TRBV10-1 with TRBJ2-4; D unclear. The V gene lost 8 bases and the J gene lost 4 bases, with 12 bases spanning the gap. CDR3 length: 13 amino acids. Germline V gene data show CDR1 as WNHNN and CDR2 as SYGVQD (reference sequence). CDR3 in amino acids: CASCAVGKNIQYF. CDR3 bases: TGCGCCAGCTGTGCCGTAGGGAAAAACATTCAGTACTTC.

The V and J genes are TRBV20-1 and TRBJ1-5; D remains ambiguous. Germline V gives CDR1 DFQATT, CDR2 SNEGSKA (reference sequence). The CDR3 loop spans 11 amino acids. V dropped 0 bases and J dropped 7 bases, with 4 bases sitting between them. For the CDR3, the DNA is TGCAGTGCTAGAGAAGGACAGCCCCAGCATTTT. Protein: CSAREGQPQHF.

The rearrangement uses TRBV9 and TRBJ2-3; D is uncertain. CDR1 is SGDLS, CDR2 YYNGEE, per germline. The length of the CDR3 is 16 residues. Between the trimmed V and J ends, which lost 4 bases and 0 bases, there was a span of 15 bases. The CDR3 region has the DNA TGTGCCAGCAGCCTTTACAGCGTCCCCAGCACAGATACGCAGTATTTT. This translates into CASSLYSVPSTDTQYF.

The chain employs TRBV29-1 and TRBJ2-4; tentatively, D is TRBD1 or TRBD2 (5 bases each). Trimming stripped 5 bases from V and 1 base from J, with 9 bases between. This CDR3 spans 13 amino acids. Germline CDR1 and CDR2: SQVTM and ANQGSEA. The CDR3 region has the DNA TGCAGCGTTTATGAGGGGGCCAAAAACATTCAGTACTTC. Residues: CSVYEGAKNIQYF.

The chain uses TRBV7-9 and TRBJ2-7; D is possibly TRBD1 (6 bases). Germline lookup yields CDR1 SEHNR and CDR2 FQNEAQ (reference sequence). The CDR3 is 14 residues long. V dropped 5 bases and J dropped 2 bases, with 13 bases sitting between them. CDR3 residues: CASSPRTEPYEQYF. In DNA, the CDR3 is TGTGCCAGCAGCCCCCGGACAGAGCCCTACGAGCAGTACTTC.

In nucleotides, the CDR3 is TGTGCCAGCAGCTTAGGGCCAGGGAGCTTCGACTACGAGCAGTACTTC. Protein: CASSLGPGSFDYEQYF. The chain uses TRBV7-9 and TRBJ2-7; D tentatively fits TRBD1 or TRBD2 (5 bases each). This CDR3 is 16 amino acids long. From germline, CDR1 is SEHNR and CDR2 FQNEAQ (reference sequence). Trimming cost V 1 base and J 3 bases, with 16 bases left between them.

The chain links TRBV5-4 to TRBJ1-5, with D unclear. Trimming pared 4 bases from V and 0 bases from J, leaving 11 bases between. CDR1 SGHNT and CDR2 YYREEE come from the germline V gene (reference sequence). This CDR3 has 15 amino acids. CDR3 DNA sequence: TGTGCCAGCAGCCTCGACGGTGATAGCAATCAGCCCCAGCATTTT. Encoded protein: CASSLDGDSNQPQHF.

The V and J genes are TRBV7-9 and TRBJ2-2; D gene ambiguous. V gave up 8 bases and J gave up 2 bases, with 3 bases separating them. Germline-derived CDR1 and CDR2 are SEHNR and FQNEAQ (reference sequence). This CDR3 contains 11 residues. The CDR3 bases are TGTGCCAGCCGCAACACCGGGGAGCTGTTTTTT. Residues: CASRNTGELFF.

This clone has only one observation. This CDR3 reads CASSPGPGTGEMQETQYF. CDR3 coding DNA: TGTGCCAGCTCACCAGGCCCCGGGACAGGGGAAATGCAGGAGACCCAGTACTTC. The rearrangement uses TRBV18 and TRBJ2-5, with 10 bases that match TRBD1. V lost 2 bases, J lost 5 bases, and 14 bases stayed unmatched. The germline V gene encodes CDR1 KGHSH and CDR2 LQKENI. The CDR3 runs to 18 residues.

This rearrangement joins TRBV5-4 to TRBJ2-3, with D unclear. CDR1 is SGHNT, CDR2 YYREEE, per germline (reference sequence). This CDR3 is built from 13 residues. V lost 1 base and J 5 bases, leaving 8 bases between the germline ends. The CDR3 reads CASSLIVEDTQYF. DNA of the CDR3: TGTGCCAGCAGCTTGATTGTGGAAGATACGCAGTATTTT.

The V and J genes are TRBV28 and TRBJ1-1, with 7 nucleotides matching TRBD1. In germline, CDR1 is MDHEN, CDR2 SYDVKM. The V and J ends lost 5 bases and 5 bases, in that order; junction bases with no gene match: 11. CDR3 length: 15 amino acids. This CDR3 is CASSPQGWRETEAFF. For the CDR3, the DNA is TGTGCCAGCAGTCCACAGGGGTGGAGGGAAACTGAAGCTTTCTTT. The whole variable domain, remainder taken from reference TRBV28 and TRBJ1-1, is DVKVTQSSRYLVKRTGEKVFLECVQDMDHENMFWYRQDPGLGLRLIYFSYDVKMKEKGDIPEGYSVSREKKERFSLILESASTNQTSMYLCASSPQGWRETEAFFGQGTRLTVV.

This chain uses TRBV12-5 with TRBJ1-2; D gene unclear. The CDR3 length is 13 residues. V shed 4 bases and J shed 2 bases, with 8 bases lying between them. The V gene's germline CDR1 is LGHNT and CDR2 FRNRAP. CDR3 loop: CASGWELNYGYTF. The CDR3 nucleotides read TGTGCTAGTGGTTGGGAATTAAACTATGGCTACACCTTC.

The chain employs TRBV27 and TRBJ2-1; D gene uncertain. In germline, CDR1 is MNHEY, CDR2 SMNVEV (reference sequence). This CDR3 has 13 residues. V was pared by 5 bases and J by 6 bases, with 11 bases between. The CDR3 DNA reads TGTGCCAGCAGTCCACCCCCCGGCAATGAGCAGTTCTTC. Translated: CASSPPPGNEQFF.

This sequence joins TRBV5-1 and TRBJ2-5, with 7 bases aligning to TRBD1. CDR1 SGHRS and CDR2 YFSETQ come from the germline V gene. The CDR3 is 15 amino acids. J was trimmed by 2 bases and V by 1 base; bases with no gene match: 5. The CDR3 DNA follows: TGCGCCAGCAGCTTGAGGACAGGACCGCAAGAGACCCAGTACTTC. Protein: CASSLRTGPQETQYF.

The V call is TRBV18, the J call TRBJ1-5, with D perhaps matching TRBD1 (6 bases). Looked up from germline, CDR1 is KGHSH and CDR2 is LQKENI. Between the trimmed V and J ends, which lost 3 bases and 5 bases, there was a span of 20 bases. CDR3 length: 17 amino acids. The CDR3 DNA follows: TGTGCCAGCTCACCGCCCAACCTTGACAGGAGATATCAGCCCCAGCATTTT. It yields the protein CASSPPNLDRRYQPQHF.

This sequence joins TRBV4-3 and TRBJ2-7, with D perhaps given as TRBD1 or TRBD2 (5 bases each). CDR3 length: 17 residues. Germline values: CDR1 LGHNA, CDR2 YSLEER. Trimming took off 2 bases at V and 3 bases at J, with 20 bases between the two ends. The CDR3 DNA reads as TGCGCCAGCAGCCAATCCAGGGCTAGCCGAATACACTACGAGCAGTACTTC. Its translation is CASSQSRASRIHYEQYF.

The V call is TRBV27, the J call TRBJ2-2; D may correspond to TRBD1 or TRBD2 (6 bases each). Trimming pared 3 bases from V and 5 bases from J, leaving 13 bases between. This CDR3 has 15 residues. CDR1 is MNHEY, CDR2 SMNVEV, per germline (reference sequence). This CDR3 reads CASSLVGAGTGELFF. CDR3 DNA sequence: TGTGCCAGCAGTTTGGTGGGGGCGGGGACCGGGGAGCTGTTTTTT.

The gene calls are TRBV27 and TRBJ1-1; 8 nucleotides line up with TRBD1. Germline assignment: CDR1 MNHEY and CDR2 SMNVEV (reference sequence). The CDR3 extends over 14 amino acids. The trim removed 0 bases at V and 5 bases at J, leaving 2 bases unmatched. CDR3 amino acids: CASSLSHRGTEAFF. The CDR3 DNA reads TGTGCCAGCAGTTTATCCCACAGGGGGACTGAAGCTTTCTTT.

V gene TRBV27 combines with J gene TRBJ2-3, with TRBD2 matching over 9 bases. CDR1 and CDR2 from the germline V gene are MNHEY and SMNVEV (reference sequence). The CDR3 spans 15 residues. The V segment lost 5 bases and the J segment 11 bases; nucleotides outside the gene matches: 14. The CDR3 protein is CASSRMGAGGRGQYF. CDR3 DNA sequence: TGTGCCAGCAGTCGCATGGGAGCGGGGGGTAGAGGGCAGTATTTT.

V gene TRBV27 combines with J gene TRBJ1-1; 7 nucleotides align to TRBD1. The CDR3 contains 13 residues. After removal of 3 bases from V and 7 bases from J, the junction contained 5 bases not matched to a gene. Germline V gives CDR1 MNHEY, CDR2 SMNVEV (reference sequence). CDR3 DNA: TGTGCCAGCAGTTTCCCGGGACAGCTTGAAGCTTTCTTT. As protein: CASSFPGQLEAFF.

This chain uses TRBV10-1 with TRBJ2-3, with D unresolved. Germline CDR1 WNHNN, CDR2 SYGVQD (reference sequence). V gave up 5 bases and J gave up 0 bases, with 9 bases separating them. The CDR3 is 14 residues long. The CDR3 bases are TGCGCCAGCAGTACAGAGACTAGCACAGATACGCAGTATTTT. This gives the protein CASSTETSTDTQYF.